This T cell receptor beta chain comes out of a study of T cell repertoires in cytomegalovirus infection. Overall study context: Public TCR beta signatures indicated both CMV infection and matching HLA type.

TCRdb re-called the reads through MiXCR, storing one row per CDR3 protein. The sample holds approximately 590,000 distinct CDR3 sequences, 40% seen once. The CDR3 has 16 residues. The V gene lost 7 bases and the J gene lost 9 bases, with 25 bases spanning the gap. The germline gives CDR1 LNHDA, CDR2 SQIVND (reference sequence). This clonotype has more than one count but fewer than ten. Its target is not known. The rearrangement joins TRBV19 to TRBJ1-5; tentative D call: TRBD1 (5 bases). The clonotype comes from a human donor in good health (CMV status not recorded). Some clones in this sample may be carry-over from other donors' samples. Material: cultured PBMCs, obtained from culture after CMV antigen stimulation. In nucleotides, the CDR3 is TGTGCCAGTACTTCCGGGGGTGTGGGGTCGGGATGGCCCCAGCATTTT. As protein: CASTSGGVGSGWPQHF.